Below, 2 T cell receptor beta chains from the same sample are listed, as sequenced in a study of T cells in Graves' hyperthyroidism and ophthalmopathy. Template material for amplifying TCR beta CDR3 regions consisted of RNA transcripts. With the HTBI primer set, the TCR CDR3 went through a first round of RT-PCR. Each CDR3 protein is one row after TCRdb ran MiXCR on the multiplex PCR reads. The data hold under 350,000 distinct CDR3 sequences, with about 15% observed a single time. The sample was blood. These receptors were obtained from a woman aged 60-75 years with Graves' ophthalmopathy.

There are many counts of this clonotype. The chain couples TRBV5-6 to TRBJ1-1; D ambiguous. The germline CDR1 and CDR2 sequences are SGHDT and YYEEEE. CDR3 size: 13 residues. V shed 0 bases and J shed 4 bases, with 7 bases lying between them. CDR3 protein: CASSLAMGTEAFF. The CDR3 bases are TGTGCCAGCAGCTTGGCTATGGGCACTGAAGCTTTCTTT. The entire variable domain, with the rest obtained from reference TRBV5-6 and TRBJ1-1, is as follows: DAGVTQSPTHLIKTRGQQVTLRCSPKSGHDTVSWYQQALGQGPQFIFQYYEEEERQRGNFPDRFSGHQFPNYSSELNVNALLLGDSALYLCASSLAMGTEAFFGQGTRLTVV.

This clonotype was counted many times. This chain joins TRBV5-1 and TRBJ1-2; 9 bases fit TRBD1. Germline-derived CDR1 and CDR2 are SGHRS and YFSETQ. The CDR3 sequence is 15 residues long. V dropped 4 bases and J dropped 7; count of bases not matched to a gene: 11. CDR3: CASSLWGQGSGGYTF. The CDR3 DNA is TGCGCCAGCAGCCTTTGGGGACAGGGCTCTGGTGGCTACACCTTC. The full variable domain, its missing parts supplied by reference TRBV5-1 and TRBJ1-2, is KAGVTQTPRYLIKTRGQQVTLSCSPISGHRSVSWYQQTPGQGLQFLFEYFSETQRNKGNFPGRFSGRQFSNSRSEMNVSTLELGDSALYLCASSLWGQGSGGYTFGSGTRLTVV.